Following are 5 T cell receptor beta chains from one sample sequenced in a study of T cell repertoires in cytomegalovirus infection. TCRdb passed the reads through MiXCR, listing each CDR3 protein once. The sample has 200,000 to 300,000 distinct CDR3 sequences; approximately 8.3% are singletons. The sample was PBMCs. These receptors originate from a human donor in good health (CMV status not recorded). Some clones in this sample may be carry-over from other donors' samples.

This clonotype was detected many times. The chain recombines TRBV30 with TRBJ2-7; 8 bases are a match to TRBD1. The CDR3 covers 19 residues. Germline lookup yields CDR1 GTSNPN and CDR2 SVGIG (reference sequence). Losses at the gene ends were 0 bases for V and 0 bases for J; bases not matched to a gene: 16. CDR3 amino acids: CAWSVGKTGGGDASYEQYF. The CDR3, as DNA: TGTGCCTGGAGTGTAGGGAAAACAGGGGGTGGGGACGCCTCCTACGAGCAGTACTTC.

This clonotype was counted many times. The V gene is TRBV12-3 or TRBV12-4, the J gene TRBJ1-5, with 7 bases matching TRBD1. The CDR3 runs to 15 residues. V lost 5 bases to trimming and J lost 8 bases; unmatched junction nucleotides: 12. CDR3: CASSRRIGGHEPQHF. CDR3 nucleotide sequence: TGTGCCAGCAGTCGTCGAATAGGGGGCCACGAGCCCCAGCATTTT.

In this sample, this clonotype turned up many times. V usage is TRBV28 and J usage is TRBJ2-7; no firm D call. Trimming left V 4 bases short and J 7 bases short, with 14 bases between. CDR3 size: 13 residues. The germline gives CDR1 MDHEN, CDR2 SYDVKM. The CDR3 coding sequence is TGTGCCAGCAGTTCTTCTGGTCTAAAGGAGCAGTACTTC. It is translated as CASSSSGLKEQYF. Full variable domain (missing parts from reference TRBV28 and TRBJ2-7): DVKVTQSSRYLVKRTGEKVFLECVQDMDHENMFWYRQDPGLGLRLIYFSYDVKMKEKGDIPEGYSVSREKKERFSLILESASTNQTSMYLCASSSSGLKEQYFGPGTRLTVT.

J is TRBJ1-1 and V is TRBV28; TRBD1 might be the D (6 bases). The CDR3 is made up of 12 amino acids. The V gene's germline CDR1 is MDHEN and CDR2 SYDVKM. Trimming cost V 7 bases and J 4 bases, with 10 bases left between them. The CDR3 is CASIRGTTEAFF. The CDR3 DNA is TGTGCCAGCATCAGGGGCACCACTGAAGCTTTCTTT.

In its sample, this clonotype was seen many times. The genes are TRBV20-1 and TRBJ2-3; D is unresolved. The CDR3 consists of 10 residues. With 5 bases removed from V and 2 bases from J, the gap between germline ends came to 2 bases. CDR1 and CDR2 from the germline V gene are DFQATT and SNEGSKA (reference sequence). The CDR3 DNA is TGCAGTGCTTTCACAGATACGCAGTATTTT. Translation: CSAFTDTQYF.